Following are 10 T cell receptor beta chains from one sample sequenced in a study of spatial heterogeneity in lung cancer (dated by TCRdb to between 2018 and 2020). The library was generated by 5' RACE. These reads were obtained on a NextSeq 500. TCRdb reprocessing: public reads trimmed at Q25 with fastp, clones called with MiXCR, in-frame beta chains kept. Rows merge per CDR3 protein into single entries with the most common DNA and genes. The table for this sample lists nearly 11,000 distinct CDR3 sequences; around 5.1% of them were counted only once. The ten largest clones capture roughly 12% of the sample. Their specific antigens are unknown. The sample's time point label, in plain terms: sample taken at primary tumor resection. General study outcomes and caveats: A correlation was observed between the number of expanded intratumoral alpha and beta TCRs and the tumor nonsynonymous mutation count.

The sample consisted of lung tumor tissue, taken at surgery. The origin of the receptors is a male donor with early-stage non-small cell lung cancer.

This clonotype was observed many times. J is TRBJ2-7 and V is TRBV20-1; D is undetermined. This CDR3 is built from 11 residues. CDR1 and CDR2 from the germline V gene are DFQATT and SNEGSKA (reference sequence). V lost 2 bases and J lost 10, with 12 bases in between. The DNA for the CDR3 is TGCAGTGCTAGATTCGATAGATTACAGTACTTC. This translates into CSARFDRLQYF.

This clonotype has at least ten counts. V and J are TRBV7-2 and TRBJ1-5; D gene uncertain. This CDR3 region has 13 residues. Germline V CDR1 and CDR2: SGHTA, FQGNSA. V lost 1 base to trimming and J lost 6 bases, with 7 bases between them. The CDR3 region is CASSLELSQPQHF. CDR3 nucleotides: TGTGCCAGCAGCTTAGAGTTGTCTCAGCCCCAGCATTTT.

This clonotype was seen at least ten times. The V gene is TRBV2, the J gene TRBJ2-7; D remains ambiguous. The germline V gene has CDR1 SNHLY and CDR2 FYNNEI. V was trimmed by 2 bases and J by 0 bases, leaving 2 bases between them. The CDR3 covers 12 residues. The CDR3 nucleotides are TGTGCCAGCAGTGAAACCTCCTACGAGCAGTACTTC. It codes for CASSETSYEQYF.

This clonotype has ten or more counts. The genes are TRBV5-1 and TRBJ1-1; D not certain. Per germline, CDR1 SGHRS and CDR2 YFSETQ. V was trimmed by 2 bases and J by 0 bases, leaving 11 bases between them. CDR3 length equals 15 residues. The CDR3 DNA reads TGCGCCAGCAGCTTCTCCCCCTTCATGAACACTGAAGCTTTCTTT. Translated: CASSFSPFMNTEAFF.

By share, this clonotype ranks as medium-sized (0.01 to 0.1%). This chain links TRBV27 with TRBJ1-2; TRBD1 agrees at 8 bases. V was pared by 3 bases and J by 2 bases, with 8 bases of the junction left unmatched. The CDR3 contains 16 residues. Germline values: CDR1 MNHEY, CDR2 SMNVEV (reference sequence). CDR3: CASSLSGGDSNYGYTF. CDR3 nucleotides: TGTGCCAGCAGTTTGTCAGGGGGCGATAGCAACTATGGCTACACCTTC.

This clonotype was detected many times. The rearrangement links TRBV5-5 to TRBJ2-7; 9 bases align to TRBD2. The V and J ends lost 1 base and 2 bases, in that order; junction bases with no gene match: 31. The germline CDR1 and CDR2 sequences are SGHKS and YYEKEE (reference sequence). There are 24 residues in the CDR3. DNA for the CDR3: TGTGCCAGCAGCTTGATTCCTAGCGGGACCTCCTTACGACGTCGGTACCCGACCCCCTACGAGCAGTACTTC. Its protein is CASSLIPSGTSLRRRYPTPYEQYF. Using reference TRBV5-5 and TRBJ2-7 for the parts outside the CDR3, the full variable domain is DAGVTQSPTHLIKTRGQQVTLRCSPISGHKSVSWYQQVLGQGPQFIFQYYEKEERGRGNFPDRFSARQFPNYSSELNVNALLLGDSALYLCASSLIPSGTSLRRRYPTPYEQYFGPGTRLTVT.

This clonotype was detected many times. The V and J genes are TRBV4-2 and TRBJ1-2; D remains unclear. Germline V gene sequence: CDR1 LGHNA, CDR2 YNFKEQ. V lost 3 bases and J 4 bases, leaving 15 bases between the germline ends. This CDR3 contains 15 residues. The CDR3 DNA sequence: TGTGCCAGCAGCCAGGGATCCGGGCCCACCTATGGCTACACCTTC. Translation: CASSQGSGPTYGYTF.

This clonotype was detected many times. The V gene is TRBV29-1, the J gene TRBJ2-2; D is perhaps TRBD1 (8 bases). The germline gives CDR1 SQVTM, CDR2 ANQGSEA. Trimming cost V 5 bases and J 7 bases, with 14 bases left between them. This CDR3 spans 13 amino acids. The CDR3 reads CSVLQGEGGELFF. Written as DNA, the CDR3 is TGCAGCGTTCTACAGGGGGAGGGCGGGGAGCTGTTTTTT.

This clonotype turned up a few times. CDR3 coding DNA: TGTGCCAGCAGCTTAAGACTAGCGGGAGCTCCCTACAATGAGCAGTTCTTC. This translates into CASSLRLAGAPYNEQFF. The chain couples TRBV11-2 to TRBJ2-1, with 12 bases identical to TRBD2. The V gene's germline CDR1 is SGHAT and CDR2 FQNNGV. The V segment lost 2 bases and the J segment 2 bases; nucleotides outside the gene matches: 4. This CDR3 is built from 17 residues.

This clonotype has ten or more counts. V usage is TRBV29-1 and J usage is TRBJ1-2; the D gene is possibly TRBD1 (5 bases). The germline V and J ends were trimmed by 6 bases and 8 bases, with 22 bases remaining between them. Looked up from germline, CDR1 is SQVTM and CDR2 is ANQGSEA. This CDR3 has 14 residues. CDR3 nucleotides: TGCAGCGTCGTCCCGATCGGGACCACCAACGGCTACACCTTC. Translated: CSVVPIGTTNGYTF.